This is a list of T cell receptor beta chains from one sample in a study of early stage breast cancer tumors. The protocol was immunoSEQ multiplex PCR, while the TCRdb copy is restricted to in-frame clones and leaves out a portion. The data hold about 51,000 clones, with just under 80% observed a single time. Sequenced input: blood. The receptors derive from a person aged 35-55 years with breast cancer. Each CDR3 is given with its conserved first and last residue. Fields, in order: V gene, clone size, J gene, D gene, CDR3 protein, CDR3 DNA. D genes are given only for firm matches. For some rows the clone size is stated as once, few or many, or as a class when expanded; others skip it.

V gene: TRBV15; clone size: NA; J gene: TRBJ2-7; D gene: NA; CDR3 protein: CATSRGDRFQYF; CDR3 DNA: TGTGCCACCAGCAGAGGTGACAGGTTTCAGTACTTC
V gene: TRBV19; clone size: NA; J gene: TRBJ2-1; D gene: TRBD2; CDR3 protein: CASSIQPGGTDEQFF; CDR3 DNA: TGTGCCAGTAGTATACAGCCGGGGGGGACCGATGAGCAGTTCTTC
V gene: TRBV29-1; clone size: once; J gene: TRBJ2-3; D gene: NA; CDR3 protein: CSVEDRSTDTQYF; CDR3 DNA: TGCAGCGTTGAAGATCGGTCCACAGATACGCAGTATTTT
V gene: TRBV25-1; clone size: NA; J gene: TRBJ2-3; D gene: NA; CDR3 protein: CASSDPWTDTQYF; CDR3 DNA: TGTGCCAGCAGTGATCCTTGGACAGATACGCAGTATTTT
V gene: TRBV10-3; clone size: NA; J gene: TRBJ2-1; D gene: NA; CDR3 protein: CAISEGLEQFF; CDR3 DNA: TGTGCCATCAGTGAAGGGCTTGAGCAGTTCTTC
V gene: TRBV5-1; clone size: NA; J gene: TRBJ1-2; D gene: NA; CDR3 protein: CASSAWDGSYGYTF; CDR3 DNA: TGCGCCAGCAGCGCCTGGGACGGTTCCTATGGCTACACCTTC
V gene: TRBV16; clone size: NA; J gene: TRBJ2-3; D gene: NA; CDR3 protein: CASSPPSVTDTQYF; CDR3 DNA: TGTGCCAGCAGCCCCCCATCGGTCACAGATACGCAGTATTTT
V gene: TRBV19; clone size: NA; J gene: TRBJ2-6; D gene: NA; CDR3 protein: CASSFVRGTGANVLTF; CDR3 DNA: TGTGCCAGTAGTTTCGTGAGGGGAACTGGGGCCAACGTCCTGACTTTC
V gene: TRBV7-9; clone size: few; J gene: TRBJ2-7; D gene: NA; CDR3 protein: CASSPPSSGHSYEQYF; CDR3 DNA: TGTGCCAGCAGCCCCCCTTCAAGCGGACACTCCTACGAGCAGTACTTC
V gene: TRBV5-1; clone size: NA; J gene: TRBJ2-5; D gene: NA; CDR3 protein: CASSFGSGRLGETQYF; CDR3 DNA: TGCGCCAGCAGCTTTGGGTCTGGTCGTCTTGGAGAGACCCAGTACTTC
V gene: TRBV11-2; clone size: NA; J gene: TRBJ2-5; D gene: TRBD1; CDR3 protein: CASSLRTGGQETQYF; CDR3 DNA: TGTGCCAGCAGCTTACGGACAGGGGGACAAGAGACCCAGTACTTC
V gene: TRBV5-6; clone size: NA; J gene: TRBJ1-5; D gene: NA; CDR3 protein: CASSLGRFNQPQHF; CDR3 DNA: TGTGCCAGCAGCTTGGGGAGATTTAATCAGCCCCAGCATTTT
V gene: TRBV19; clone size: NA; J gene: TRBJ1-5; D gene: TRBD1; CDR3 protein: CASMGQVNSNQPQHF; CDR3 DNA: TGTGCCAGTATGGGACAGGTAAATAGCAATCAGCCCCAGCATTTT
V gene: TRBV7-3; clone size: once; J gene: TRBJ2-1; D gene: TRBD2; CDR3 protein: CASSPLRGGEQFF; CDR3 DNA: TGTGCCAGCAGCCCCCTGCGGGGGGGGGAGCAGTTCTTC
V gene: TRBV5-1; clone size: few; J gene: TRBJ1-2; D gene: NA; CDR3 protein: CASSIGQSAYGYTF; CDR3 DNA: TGCGCCAGCAGCATAGGACAGTCAGCCTATGGCTACACCTTC
V gene: TRBV6-6; clone size: NA; J gene: TRBJ1-2; D gene: NA; CDR3 protein: CASSLWEGIDYGYTF; CDR3 DNA: TGTGCCAGCAGTTTGTGGGAGGGAATAGACTATGGCTACACCTTC
V gene: TRBV6-6; clone size: NA; J gene: TRBJ2-2; D gene: NA; CDR3 protein: CASSDGGGELFF; CDR3 DNA: TGTGCCAGCAGTGACGGCGGCGGGGAGCTGTTTTTT
V gene: TRBV13; clone size: medium-sized; J gene: TRBJ2-4; D gene: NA; CDR3 protein: CASSLGLGGAKNIQYF; CDR3 DNA: TGTGCCAGCAGCTTAGGCCTTGGGGGAGCCAAAAACATTCAGTACTTC
V gene: TRBV30; clone size: NA; J gene: TRBJ2-5; D gene: TRBD2; CDR3 protein: CAWSVDVAGAVKETQYF; CDR3 DNA: TGTGCCTGGAGTGTTGATGTAGCGGGAGCAGTTAAAGAGACCCAGTACTTC
V gene: TRBV10-2; clone size: NA; J gene: TRBJ2-7; D gene: NA; CDR3 protein: CASSKDGTLYEQYF; CDR3 DNA: TGCGCCAGCAGTAAGGACGGGACCCTCTACGAGCAGTACTTC
V gene: TRBV7-8; clone size: NA; J gene: TRBJ2-7; D gene: TRBD1; CDR3 protein: CASSSHRQGWREQYF; CDR3 DNA: TGTGCCAGCAGCTCCCACCGACAGGGCTGGCGCGAGCAGTACTTC
V gene: TRBV5-1; clone size: NA; J gene: TRBJ2-7; D gene: TRBD2; CDR3 protein: CASSLNPGRDEQYF; CDR3 DNA: TGCGCCAGCAGCTTGAACCCAGGGAGGGACGAGCAGTACTTC
V gene: TRBV11-2; clone size: NA; J gene: TRBJ2-4; D gene: TRBD2; CDR3 protein: CASSSLSGGRDIQYF; CDR3 DNA: TGTGCCAGCAGCTCCTTAAGTGGCGGGAGGGATATTCAGTACTTC
V gene: TRBV29-1; clone size: once; J gene: TRBJ2-1; D gene: NA; CDR3 protein: CSVGSWDTSYNEQFF; CDR3 DNA: TGCAGCGTTGGGTCCTGGGACACTTCCTACAATGAGCAGTTCTTC
V gene: TRBV7-9; clone size: NA; J gene: TRBJ2-7; D gene: NA; CDR3 protein: CASSPNEGSPYEQYF; CDR3 DNA: TGTGCCAGCAGCCCGAACGAGGGTTCCCCTTACGAGCAGTACTTC
V gene: TRBV2; clone size: NA; J gene: TRBJ2-7; D gene: TRBD2; CDR3 protein: CASSEKWGSGRYYEQYF; CDR3 DNA: TGTGCCAGCAGTGAAAAATGGGGTAGCGGGCGATACTACGAGCAGTACTTC
V gene: TRBV7-9; clone size: NA; J gene: TRBJ1-5; D gene: NA; CDR3 protein: CASGGNNQPQHF; CDR3 DNA: TGTGCCAGCGGAGGCAACAATCAGCCCCAGCATTTT
V gene: TRBV11-3; clone size: NA; J gene: TRBJ2-5; D gene: TRBD2; CDR3 protein: CASSSGLVTQETQYF; CDR3 DNA: TGTGCCAGCAGCTCGGGACTAGTGACCCAAGAGACCCAGTACTTC
V gene: TRBV5-1; clone size: NA; J gene: TRBJ2-3; D gene: NA; CDR3 protein: CASSLGGRGATDTQYF; CDR3 DNA: TGCGCCAGCAGCTTAGGTGGGAGGGGGGCCACAGATACGCAGTATTTT
V gene: TRBV6-5; clone size: NA; J gene: TRBJ1-2; D gene: NA; CDR3 protein: CASSYSGRNYGYTF; CDR3 DNA: TGTGCCAGCAGTTACTCGGGCAGGAACTATGGCTACACCTTC
V gene: TRBV27; clone size: once; J gene: TRBJ2-5; D gene: TRBD1; CDR3 protein: CASRKTGGQETQYF; CDR3 DNA: TGTGCCAGCAGGAAGACAGGGGGGCAAGAGACCCAGTACTTC
V gene: TRBV5-4; clone size: NA; J gene: TRBJ1-2; D gene: NA; CDR3 protein: CASSLGGQGNYGYTF; CDR3 DNA: TGTGCCAGCAGCTTGGGGGGACAAGGAAACTATGGCTACACCTTC
V gene: TRBV5-1; clone size: NA; J gene: TRBJ2-7; D gene: TRBD1; CDR3 protein: CASSNPGQGEQYF; CDR3 DNA: TGCGCCAGCAGCAATCCGGGACAGGGAGAGCAGTACTTC
V gene: TRBV4-2; clone size: once; J gene: TRBJ1-2; D gene: NA; CDR3 protein: CASSQDRQYLYGYTF; CDR3 DNA: TGTGCCAGCAGCCAAGACCGACAGTATCTCTATGGCTACACCTTC
V gene: TRBV4-2; clone size: NA; J gene: TRBJ2-7; D gene: NA; CDR3 protein: CASSQDRSAYKEQYF; CDR3 DNA: TGTGCCAGCAGCCAAGATCGTTCAGCGTACAAGGAGCAGTACTTC
V gene: TRBV5-1; clone size: NA; J gene: TRBJ2-2; D gene: TRBD2; CDR3 protein: CASSLTSGSLGNTGELFF; CDR3 DNA: TGCGCCAGCAGCTTGACTAGCGGGAGTCTGGGGAACACCGGGGAGCTGTTTTTT
V gene: TRBV10-3; clone size: NA; J gene: TRBJ2-1; D gene: TRBD2; CDR3 protein: CAISEVASGANEQFF; CDR3 DNA: TGTGCCATCAGTGAGGTTGCTAGCGGAGCTAATGAGCAGTTCTTC
V gene: TRBV19; clone size: NA; J gene: TRBJ1-2; D gene: NA; CDR3 protein: CASTPDRSWGYTF; CDR3 DNA: TGTGCCAGTACTCCGGACAGAAGTTGGGGCTACACCTTC
V gene: TRBV18; clone size: NA; J gene: TRBJ1-1; D gene: TRBD1; CDR3 protein: CASSPLNRGDFTFF; CDR3 DNA: TGTGCCAGCTCACCACTCAACAGGGGGGATTTCACTTTCTTT
V gene: TRBV6-6; clone size: once; J gene: TRBJ1-1; D gene: NA; CDR3 protein: CASRDATEAFF; CDR3 DNA: TGTGCCAGCAGGGACGCCACTGAAGCTTTCTTT